Here is one TCR beta chain with its context. No cognate antigen has been identified for it. No clone much larger than this one lies a single base away; base qualities are absent. The collaborating institutions used their own protocols to collect whole blood in K2EDTA tubes. For TCRbeta analysis, collaborator samples were shipped as frozen whole blood, as isolated PBMCs, or as DNA extracted from either sample type. These data are taken from a study of blood T cell repertoires in COVID-19 (dated by TCRdb to 2020 to 2021). For the wider study: Samples from collaborators originated in the United States, Italy and Spain and spanned both the acute and convalescent phases of COVID-19. Samples were obtained from the ongoing ImmuneRACE study (first 160 participants) and from roughly 1,300 subjects provided by 6 global collaborators. Deeply sampled blood TCRbeta repertoires from subjects exposed to, actively infected with, or recovered from COVID-19 were included in the dataset. A freely available public database, intended as a resource for researchers studying the immune response to SARS-CoV-2, is where the repertoires were released. Where available, HLA class I and class II types were obtained from metadata supplied by the sample provider rather than from assay-based typing. The material from the prospective study consisted of cDNA or gDNA derived from T cells, B-cell-depleted T cells, or PBMCs. Nearly every sample came with metadata listing a de-identified subject ID, COVID-19 status, age in years and sex.

The immunoSEQ Assay, a bias-controlled multiplex PCR, was used to amplify TCRbeta CDR3 regions from genomic DNA. As for the authors' bioinformatics: Within the assay, amplification of reference gene primers was used to estimate how many nucleated cells each sample contained. To quantify the absolute abundance of each unique TCRbeta CDR3 rearrangement, sequence reads were collapsed and filtered. Productive Simpson clonality was computed per sample as the square root of Simpson's diversity index over productive rearrangements. Drawn from immuneACCESS, this table holds only the in-frame rearrangements with V and J called that TCRdb kept. Clones are partly lost; checked studies trace under half to an unresolved V gene and leave the rest unexplained. That table furnishes V, J and clone size, whereas the DNA furnished D and trimming. The sample has under 150,000 clones on record, about 91% of them singletons. Around a quarter of the sample comes from the top ten.

Points the paper makes about the study in general: The quantity of clinical and demographic metadata differed by source and by participant and was supplied without curation.

The CDR3 numbers 14 residues from cysteine through phenylalanine. This entry keeps only the CDR3 DNA: 42 bases, framed from base 1. V is reduced by 5 bases and J by 2 bases, leaving a spacing of 10 bases between them. CDR1 and CDR2 are read off the germline V gene (reference sequence) as GTSNPN and SVGIG. The chain employs TRBV30 and TRBJ2-6; the best D guess is TRBD2, with 7 bases matching. Sample: peripheral blood. This sequence was found in a human donor in a cohort sampled during active COVID-19. The CDR3 protein is CAWWGGAGANVLTF. The DNA sequence is given as TGTGCCTGGTGGGGGGGCGCTGGGGCCAACGTCCTGACTTTC.